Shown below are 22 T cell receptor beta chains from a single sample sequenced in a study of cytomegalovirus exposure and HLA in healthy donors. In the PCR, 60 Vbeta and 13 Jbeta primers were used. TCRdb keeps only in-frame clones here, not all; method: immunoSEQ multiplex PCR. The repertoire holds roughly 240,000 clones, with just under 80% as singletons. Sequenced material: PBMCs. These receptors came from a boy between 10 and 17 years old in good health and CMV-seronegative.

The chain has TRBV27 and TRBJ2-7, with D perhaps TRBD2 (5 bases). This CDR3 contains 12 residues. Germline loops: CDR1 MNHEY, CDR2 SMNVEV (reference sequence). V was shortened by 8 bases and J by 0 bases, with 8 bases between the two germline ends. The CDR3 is CASRGFSYEQYF. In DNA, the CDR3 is TGTGCCAGCCGAGGGTTCTCCTACGAGCAGTACTTC.

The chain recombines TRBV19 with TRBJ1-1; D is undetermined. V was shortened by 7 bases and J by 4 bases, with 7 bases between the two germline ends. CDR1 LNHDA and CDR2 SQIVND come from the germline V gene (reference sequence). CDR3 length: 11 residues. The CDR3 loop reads CASKSVTEAFF. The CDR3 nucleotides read TGTGCCAGTAAAAGCGTCACTGAAGCTTTCTTT.

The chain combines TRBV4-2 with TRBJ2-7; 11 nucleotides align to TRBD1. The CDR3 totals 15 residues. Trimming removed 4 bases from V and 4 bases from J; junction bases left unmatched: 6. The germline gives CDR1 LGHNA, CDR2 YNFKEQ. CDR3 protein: CASSLHGTGGYEQYF. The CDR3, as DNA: TGTGCCAGCAGCCTTCACGGGACAGGGGGATACGAGCAGTACTTC.

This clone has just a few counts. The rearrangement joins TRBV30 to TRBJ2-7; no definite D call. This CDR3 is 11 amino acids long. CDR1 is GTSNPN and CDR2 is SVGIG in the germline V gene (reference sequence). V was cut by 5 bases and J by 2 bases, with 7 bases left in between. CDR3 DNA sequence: TGTGCCTGGGCCGACACCTACGAGCAGTACTTC. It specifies CAWADTYEQYF.

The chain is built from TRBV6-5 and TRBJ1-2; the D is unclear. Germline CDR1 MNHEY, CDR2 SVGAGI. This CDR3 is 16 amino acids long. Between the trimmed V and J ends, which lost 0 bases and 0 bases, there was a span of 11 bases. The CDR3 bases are TGTGCCAGCAGTTACTCATCGACGGGTTCTAACTATGGCTACACCTTC. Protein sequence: CASSYSSTGSNYGYTF.

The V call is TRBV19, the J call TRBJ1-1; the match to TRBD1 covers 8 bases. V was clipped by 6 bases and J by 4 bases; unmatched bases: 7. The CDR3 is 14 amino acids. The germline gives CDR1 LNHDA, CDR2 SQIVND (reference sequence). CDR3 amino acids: CASSSGGERTEAFF. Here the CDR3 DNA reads TGTGCCAGTAGCTCAGGGGGCGAGCGCACTGAAGCTTTCTTT.

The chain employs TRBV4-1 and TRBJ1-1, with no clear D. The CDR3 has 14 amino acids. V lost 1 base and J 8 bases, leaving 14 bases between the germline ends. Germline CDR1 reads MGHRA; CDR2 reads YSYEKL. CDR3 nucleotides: TGCGCCAGCAGCCAAGTGAGAACACCGGGGGAAGCTTTCTTT. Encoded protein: CASSQVRTPGEAFF.

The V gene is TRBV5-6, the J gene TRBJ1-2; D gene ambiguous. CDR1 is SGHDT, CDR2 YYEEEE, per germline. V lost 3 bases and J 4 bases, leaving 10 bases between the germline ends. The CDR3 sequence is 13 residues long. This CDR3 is CASSSGAGYGYTF. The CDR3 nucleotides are TGTGCCAGCAGCTCAGGCGCGGGCTATGGCTACACCTTC.

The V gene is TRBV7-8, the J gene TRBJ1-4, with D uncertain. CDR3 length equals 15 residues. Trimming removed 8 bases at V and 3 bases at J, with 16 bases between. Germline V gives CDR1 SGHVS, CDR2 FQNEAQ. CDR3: CASRPGRGPNEKLFF. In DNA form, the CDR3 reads TGTGCCAGCCGCCCGGGAAGAGGTCCTAATGAAAAACTGTTTTTT.

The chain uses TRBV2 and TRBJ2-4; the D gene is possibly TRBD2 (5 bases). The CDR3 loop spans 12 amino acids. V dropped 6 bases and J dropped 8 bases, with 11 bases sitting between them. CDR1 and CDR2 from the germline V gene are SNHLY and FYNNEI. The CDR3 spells CASREGSDIQYF. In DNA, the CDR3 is TGTGCCAGCAGAGAGGGTAGCGACATTCAGTACTTC. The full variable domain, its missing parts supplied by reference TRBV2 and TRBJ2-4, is EPEVTQTPSHQVTQMGQEVILRCVPISNHLYFYWYRQILGQKVEFLVSFYNNEISEKSEIFDDQFSVERPDGSNFTLKIRSTKLEDSAMYFCASREGSDIQYFGAGTRLSVL.

This CDR3 is CASSPVVRQETQYF. CDR3 DNA: TGTGCCAGCTCACCAGTGGTTCGGCAAGAGACCCAGTACTTC. This chain uses TRBV18 with TRBJ2-5; D unresolved. Germline CDR1 and CDR2: KGHSH and LQKENI. The germline V and J ends were trimmed by 2 bases and 2 bases, with 9 bases remaining between them. The CDR3 is 14 residues long.

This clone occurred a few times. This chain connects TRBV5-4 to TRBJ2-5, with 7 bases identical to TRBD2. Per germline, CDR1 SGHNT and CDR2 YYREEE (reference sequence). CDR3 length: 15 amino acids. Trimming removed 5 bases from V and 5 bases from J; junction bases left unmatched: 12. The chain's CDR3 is CASSYRPGEGETQYF. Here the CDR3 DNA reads TGTGCCAGCAGTTATAGACCCGGGGAGGGGGAGACCCAGTACTTC. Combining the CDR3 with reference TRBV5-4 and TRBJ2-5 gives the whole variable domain ETGVTQSPTHLIKTRGQQVTLRCSSQSGHNTVSWYQQALGQGPQFIFQYYREEENGRGNFPPRFSGLQFPNYSSELNVNALELDDSALYLCASSYRPGEGETQYFGPGTRLLVL.

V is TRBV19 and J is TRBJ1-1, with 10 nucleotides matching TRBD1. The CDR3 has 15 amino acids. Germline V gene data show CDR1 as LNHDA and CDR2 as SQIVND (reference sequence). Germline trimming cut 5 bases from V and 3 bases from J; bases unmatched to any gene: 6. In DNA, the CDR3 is TGTGCCAGTAGTGACAGGGGGCCTTGGGACACTGAAGCTTTCTTT. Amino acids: CASSDRGPWDTEAFF.

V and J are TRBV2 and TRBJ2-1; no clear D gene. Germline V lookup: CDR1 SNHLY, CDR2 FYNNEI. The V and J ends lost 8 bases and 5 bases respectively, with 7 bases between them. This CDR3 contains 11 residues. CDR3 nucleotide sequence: TGTGCCAGCCAAGAGAACAATGAGCAGTTCTTC. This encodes CASQENNEQFF.

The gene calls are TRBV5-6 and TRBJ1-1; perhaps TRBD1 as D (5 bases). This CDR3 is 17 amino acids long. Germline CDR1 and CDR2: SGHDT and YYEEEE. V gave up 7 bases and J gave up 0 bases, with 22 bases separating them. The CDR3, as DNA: TGTGCCAGCGGGACTCGTGGTCCCCGGTGGATGAACACTGAAGCTTTCTTT. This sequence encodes CASGTRGPRWMNTEAFF.

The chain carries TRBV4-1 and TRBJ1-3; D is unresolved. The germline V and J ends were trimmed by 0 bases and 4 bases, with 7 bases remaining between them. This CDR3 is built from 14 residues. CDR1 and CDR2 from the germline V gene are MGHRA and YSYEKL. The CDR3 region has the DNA TGCGCCAGCAGCCAAGATCTTTCCGGAAACACCATATATTTT. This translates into CASSQDLSGNTIYF.

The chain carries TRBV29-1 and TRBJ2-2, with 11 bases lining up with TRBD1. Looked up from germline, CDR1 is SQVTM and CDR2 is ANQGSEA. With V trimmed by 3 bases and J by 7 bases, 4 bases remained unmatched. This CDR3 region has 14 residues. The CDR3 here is CSVEDRGQGGELFF. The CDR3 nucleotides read TGCAGCGTTGAGGACAGGGGGCAGGGCGGGGAGCTGTTTTTT.

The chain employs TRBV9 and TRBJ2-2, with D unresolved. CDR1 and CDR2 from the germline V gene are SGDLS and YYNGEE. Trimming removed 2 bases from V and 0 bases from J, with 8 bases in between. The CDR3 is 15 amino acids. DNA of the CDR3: TGTGCCAGCAGCGTTAGCCCCGCGAACACCGGGGAGCTGTTTTTT. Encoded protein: CASSVSPANTGELFF.

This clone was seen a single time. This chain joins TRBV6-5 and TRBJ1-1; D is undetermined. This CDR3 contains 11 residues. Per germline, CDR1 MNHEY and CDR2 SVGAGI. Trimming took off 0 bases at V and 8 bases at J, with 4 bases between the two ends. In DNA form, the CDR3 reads TGTGCCAGCAGTTACTCGTCGGAAGCTTTCTTT. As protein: CASSYSSEAFF.

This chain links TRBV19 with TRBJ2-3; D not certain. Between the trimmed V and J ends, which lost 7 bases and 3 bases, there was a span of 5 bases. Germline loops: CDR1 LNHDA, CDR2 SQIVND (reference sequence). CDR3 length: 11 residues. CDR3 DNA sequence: TGTGCCAGTACGCGAACAGATACGCAGTATTTT. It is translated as CASTRTDTQYF.

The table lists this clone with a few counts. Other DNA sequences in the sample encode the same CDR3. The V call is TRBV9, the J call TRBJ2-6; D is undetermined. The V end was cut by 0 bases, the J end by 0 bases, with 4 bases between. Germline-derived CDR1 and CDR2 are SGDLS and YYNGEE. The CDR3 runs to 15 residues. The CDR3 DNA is TGTGCCAGCAGCGTAGCCGGCTCTGGGGCCAACGTCCTGACTTTC. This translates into CASSVAGSGANVLTF.

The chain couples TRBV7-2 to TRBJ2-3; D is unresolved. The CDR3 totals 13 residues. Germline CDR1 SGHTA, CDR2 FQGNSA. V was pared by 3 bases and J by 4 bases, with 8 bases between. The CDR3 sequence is CASSFVSPDTQYF. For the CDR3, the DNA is TGTGCCAGCAGCTTTGTTTCTCCAGATACGCAGTATTTT.